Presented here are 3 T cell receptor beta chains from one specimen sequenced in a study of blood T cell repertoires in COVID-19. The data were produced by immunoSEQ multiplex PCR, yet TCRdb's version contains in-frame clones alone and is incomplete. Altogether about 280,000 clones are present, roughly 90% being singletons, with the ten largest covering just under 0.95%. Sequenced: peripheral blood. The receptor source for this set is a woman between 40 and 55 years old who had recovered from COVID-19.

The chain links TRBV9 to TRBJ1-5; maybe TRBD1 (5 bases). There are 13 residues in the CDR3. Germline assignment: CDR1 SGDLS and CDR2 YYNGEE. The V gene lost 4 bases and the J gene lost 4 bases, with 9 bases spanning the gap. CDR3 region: CASSTTENQPQHF. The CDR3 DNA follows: TGTGCCAGCAGCACGACAGAGAATCAGCCCCAGCATTTT.

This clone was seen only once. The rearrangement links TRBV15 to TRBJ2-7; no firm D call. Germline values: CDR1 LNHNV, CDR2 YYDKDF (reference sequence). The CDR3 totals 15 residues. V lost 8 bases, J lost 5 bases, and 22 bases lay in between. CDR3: CATRNLNYDSDEQYF. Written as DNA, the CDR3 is TGTGCCACCCGCAATTTAAATTACGATTCAGACGAGCAGTACTTC.

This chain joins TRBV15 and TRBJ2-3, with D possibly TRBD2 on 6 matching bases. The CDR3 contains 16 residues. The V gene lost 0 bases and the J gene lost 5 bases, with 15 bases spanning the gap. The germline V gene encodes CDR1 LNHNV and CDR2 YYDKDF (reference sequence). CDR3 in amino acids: CATSREVVQGGDTQYF. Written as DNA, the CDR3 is TGTGCCACCAGCAGAGAGGTGGTCCAGGGAGGAGATACGCAGTATTTT.